These 20 T cell receptor beta chains were all obtained from the same sample, sequenced in a study of cytomegalovirus exposure and HLA in healthy donors. Researchers ran the PCR with 60 Vbeta and 13 Jbeta primers. This table comes from immunoSEQ multiplex PCR, and its TCRdb copy is limited to in-frame clones, with some not included. The profile shows around 120,000 clones, approximately 80% of them singletons. Sequencing was performed on PBMCs. These TCRs come from a girl aged 2 to 9 in good health and CMV-seronegative.

This chain uses TRBV19 with TRBJ1-2; 9 nucleotides line up with TRBD1. In germline, CDR1 is LNHDA, CDR2 SQIVND (reference sequence). This CDR3 has 13 residues. The V gene end was trimmed by 6 bases and the J gene end by 4 bases; junction bases not matched to a gene: 3. The CDR3 DNA is TGTGCCAGTAGAGCGACAGGGGGCTATGGCTACACCTTC. Translation gives CASRATGGYGYTF.

The gene calls are TRBV2 and TRBJ2-2, with unresolved D. The germline gives CDR1 SNHLY, CDR2 FYNNEI. With 1 base removed from V and 4 bases from J, the gap between germline ends came to 10 bases. The CDR3 is 15 amino acids. CDR3 residues: CASSEVPISTGELFF. CDR3 DNA sequence: TGTGCCAGCAGTGAAGTCCCTATTTCCACCGGGGAGCTGTTTTTT.

CDR3 sequence (DNA): TGTGCCAGCAGTTGGCCGGGGGGCTCCTACGAGCAGTACTTC. It specifies CASSWPGGSYEQYF. This chain joins TRBV28 and TRBJ2-7, with 7 bases identical to TRBD2. Germline V CDR1 and CDR2: MDHEN, SYDVKM. This CDR3 spans 14 amino acids. V was clipped by 4 bases and J by 0 bases; unmatched bases: 3.

The sample holds one count of this clone. The rearrangement uses TRBV30 and TRBJ1-2; 8 nucleotides align to TRBD1. The ends lost 4 bases at V and 8 bases at J; junction bases unmatched: 3. CDR1 and CDR2 (germline): GTSNPN, SVGIG (reference sequence). This CDR3 spans 11 amino acids. This CDR3 reads CAWTAGGGYTF. The CDR3 bases are TGTGCCTGGACCGCAGGGGGCGGCTACACCTTC.

This clone appeared a single time. The chain couples TRBV5-6 to TRBJ2-7; D ambiguous. The J call may not be correct, given that the DNA end is closer to TRBJ2-1. CDR1 SGHDT and CDR2 YYEEEE come from the germline V gene. This CDR3 is 10 amino acids long. The CDR3 region is CASRDNEQFF. The CDR3 DNA reads as TGTGCCAGCAGGGACAATGAGCAGTTCTTC.

V and J are TRBV30 and TRBJ1-3; D is perhaps TRBD1 (6 bases). CDR1 and CDR2 from the germline V gene are GTSNPN and SVGIG (reference sequence). The CDR3 loop spans 14 amino acids. The V and J ends lost 3 bases and 6 bases respectively, with 15 bases between them. This chain's CDR3 is CAWSVGQIENTIYF. In DNA, the CDR3 is TGTGCCTGGAGCGTAGGACAGATCGAAAACACCATATATTTT. The full variable domain, in which reference TRBV30 and TRBJ1-3 provide the parts outside the CDR3, is SQTIHQWPATLVQPVGSPLSLECTVEGTSNPNLYWYRQAAGRGLQLLFYSVGIGQISSEVPQNLSASRPQDRQFILSSKKLLLSDSGFYLCAWSVGQIENTIYFGEGSWLTVV.

The table lists this clone with a few counts. The gene calls are TRBV15 and TRBJ2-3; 8 bases map to TRBD2. This CDR3 is 16 amino acids long. Germline V gene sequence: CDR1 LNHNV, CDR2 YYDKDF (reference sequence). V lost 0 bases to trimming and J lost 7 bases; unmatched junction nucleotides: 9. CDR3 region: CATSRDWRGAPNTQYF. The CDR3, as DNA: TGTGCCACCAGCAGAGATTGGCGGGGGGCCCCTAATACGCAGTATTTT.

The chain is built from TRBV11-1 and TRBJ2-3; 8 bases match TRBD1. Germline V lookup: CDR1 SGHAT, CDR2 FQDESV (reference sequence). The CDR3 is made up of 13 amino acids. V was pared by 5 bases and J by 6 bases, with 4 bases of the junction left unmatched. The CDR3 DNA sequence: TGTGCCAGCAGCCGAGACAGGGGTGATACGCAGTATTTT. This sequence encodes CASSRDRGDTQYF.

The rearrangement joins TRBV7-9 to TRBJ2-3; TRBD2 matches 11 bases. V was clipped by 5 bases and J by 4 bases; unmatched bases: 5. This CDR3 has 15 amino acids. Germline assignment: CDR1 SEHNR and CDR2 FQNEAQ (reference sequence). CDR3 nucleotide sequence: TGTGCCAGCAGCCGTACTAGCGGGAGTTCAGATACGCAGTATTTT. It codes for CASSRTSGSSDTQYF.

This clone appeared a few times. V is TRBV28 and J is TRBJ2-7; TRBD1 aligns across 7 bases. V dropped 0 bases and J dropped 5; count of bases not matched to a gene: 4. There are 14 residues in the CDR3. Germline V gene sequence: CDR1 MDHEN, CDR2 SYDVKM. CDR3 in DNA: TGTGCCAGCAGTTTATGGGGACAGTCCGACGAGCAGTACTTC. Its protein product is CASSLWGQSDEQYF.

V and J are TRBV7-8 and TRBJ1-1, with TRBD1 matching 12 bases. The germline CDR1 and CDR2 sequences are SGHVS and FQNEAQ. CDR3 length equals 15 residues. V gave up 3 bases and J gave up 6 bases; unmatched junction bases: 5. This CDR3 is CASSLGGQGASEAFF. The CDR3 DNA reads as TGTGCCAGCAGCTTGGGGGGACAGGGGGCTTCTGAAGCTTTCTTT. Supplemented by reference TRBV7-8 and TRBJ1-1, the full variable domain reads GAGVSQSPRYKVAKRGQDVALRCDPISGHVSLFWYQQALGQGPEFLTYFQNEAQLDKSGLPSDRFFAERPEGSVSTLKIQRTQQEDSAVYLCASSLGGQGASEAFFGQGTRLTVV.

The V and J genes are TRBV29-1 and TRBJ1-1, with TRBD1 matching over 11 bases. Trimming removed 7 bases from V and 3 bases from J; junction bases left unmatched: 7. The CDR3 contains 14 residues. Per germline, CDR1 SQVTM and CDR2 ANQGSEA. Written as DNA, the CDR3 is TGCAGCGCCTATGGGACAGGGGGTTACACTGAAGCTTTCTTT. It codes for CSAYGTGGYTEAFF. The complete variable domain, with remaining parts taken from reference TRBV29-1 and TRBJ1-1, reads SAVISQKPSRDICQRGTSLTIQCQVDSQVTMMFWYRQQPGQSLTLIATANQGSEATYESGFVIDKFPISRPNLTFSTLTVSNMSPEDSSIYLCSAYGTGGYTEAFFGQGTRLTVV.

The V and J genes are TRBV19 and TRBJ1-1; D is undetermined. V was pared by 1 base and J by 5 bases, with 17 bases between. Germline V gene data show CDR1 as LNHDA and CDR2 as SQIVND (reference sequence). CDR3 size: 16 residues. CDR3 protein: CASSIVPAGEGTEAFF. For the CDR3, the DNA is TGTGCCAGTAGTATAGTCCCAGCGGGAGAGGGTACTGAAGCTTTCTTT. Using reference TRBV19 and TRBJ1-1 for the parts outside the CDR3, the full variable domain is DGGITQSPKYLFRKEGQNVTLSCEQNLNHDAMYWYRQDPGQGLRLIYYSQIVNDFQKGDIAEGYSVSREKKESFPLTVTSAQKNPTAFYLCASSIVPAGEGTEAFFGQGTRLTVV.

The V gene is TRBV9, the J gene TRBJ2-1; D gene unclear. Per germline, CDR1 SGDLS and CDR2 YYNGEE. The CDR3 runs 15 residues. The germline V and J ends were trimmed by 0 bases and 4 bases, with 11 bases remaining between them. CDR3 nucleotide sequence: TGTGCCAGCAGCGTAGATCACGACTCATACAATGAGCAGTTCTTC. Protein: CASSVDHDSYNEQFF.

This clone was picked up one time. The rearrangement uses TRBV5-1 and TRBJ2-5; 9 nucleotides match TRBD2. The CDR3 spans 17 residues. Germline trimming cut 5 bases from V and 1 base from J; bases unmatched to any gene: 12. Germline CDR1 is SGHRS and CDR2 is YFSETQ. The CDR3 region is CASRPASGIDAQETQYF. In DNA form, the CDR3 reads TGCGCCAGCAGGCCAGCTAGCGGGATTGATGCCCAAGAGACCCAGTACTTC.

This chain links TRBV7-6 with TRBJ1-1; D is perhaps TRBD1 (6 bases). Trimming took off 5 bases at V and 1 base at J, with 14 bases between the two ends. This CDR3 region has 15 residues. Germline V lookup: CDR1 SGHVS, CDR2 FNYEAQ. The CDR3 nucleotides read TGTGCCAGCAGCCAAACAGGGATAAGGAACACTGAAGCTTTCTTT. It codes for CASSQTGIRNTEAFF.

This clone appeared once. The genes are TRBV19 and TRBJ2-6, with TRBD1 matching 12 bases. There are 16 residues in the CDR3. The junction had 2 bases not matched to a gene; V was cut back by 6 bases and J by 2 bases. Germline values: CDR1 LNHDA, CDR2 SQIVND (reference sequence). CDR3 nucleotide sequence: TGTGCCAGTAGGGGACAGGGGGCGGCTGGGGCCAACGTCCTGACTTTC. It encodes CASRGQGAAGANVLTF.

This chain connects TRBV9 to TRBJ1-2, with 8 bases lining up with TRBD1. This CDR3 is 11 amino acids long. Germline V CDR1 and CDR2: SGDLS, YYNGEE. The ends lost 8 bases at V and 5 bases at J; junction bases unmatched: 2. The DNA for the CDR3 is TGTGCCAGTCAGGGGGCATATGGCTACACCTTC. It encodes CASQGAYGYTF.

This sequence joins TRBV19 and TRBJ2-2; maybe TRBD2 (7 bases). The germline V gene has CDR1 LNHDA and CDR2 SQIVND (reference sequence). The germline V and J ends were trimmed by 6 bases and 6 bases, with 23 bases remaining between them. CDR3 size: 17 residues. The CDR3 reads CASSPRSGGRFPGELFF. CDR3 nucleotide sequence: TGTGCCAGTAGCCCCAGGTCCGGGGGGCGCTTCCCCGGGGAGCTGTTTTTT.

J is TRBJ2-5 and V is TRBV7-2; a possible D gene is TRBD2 (5 bases). This CDR3 spans 14 amino acids. Germline loops: CDR1 SGHTA, CDR2 FQGNSA. The V gene lost 1 base and the J gene lost 2 bases, with 8 bases spanning the gap. For the CDR3, the DNA is TGTGCCAGCAGCTTAGTAGGGAGTCAAGAGACCCAGTACTTC. Amino acids: CASSLVGSQETQYF.